The 30 T cell receptor beta chains below come from one sample, sequenced in a study of cytomegalovirus exposure and HLA in healthy donors. The primer mix had 60 Vbeta and 13 Jbeta primers. The repertoire was sequenced with immunoSEQ multiplex PCR; TCRdb's copy has only in-frame clones and lacks some. Of about 120,000 clones listed, around 70% were seen once; the top ten hold 8% to 9.5%. The sequenced sample was PBMCs. The receptors derive from a young man in good health and CMV-seropositive.

The chain joins TRBV19 to TRBJ2-2, with TRBD2 as a possible D gene (5 bases). The CDR3 length is 15 residues. V gave up 4 bases and J gave up 1 base, with 10 bases separating them. Germline V gene lookup returns CDR1 LNHDA and CDR2 SQIVND (reference sequence). The CDR3: CASSNGEGNTGELFF. CDR3 DNA: TGTGCCAGTAGTAATGGTGAGGGGAACACCGGGGAGCTGTTTTTT.

The chain is built from TRBV6-6 and TRBJ1-2, with TRBD1 matching over 7 bases. Germline V gene sequence: CDR1 MNHNY, CDR2 SVGAGI (reference sequence). The length of the CDR3 is 12 residues. V shed 7 bases and J 7 bases; nucleotides not matched to a gene: 6. In DNA, the CDR3 is TGTGCCAGCACCGAAAGACAGGGTGGCTACACCTTC. This encodes CASTERQGGYTF.

The chain couples TRBV18 to TRBJ1-5; no clear D. CDR3 length: 16 residues. The ends were cut back, 3 bases at V and 0 bases at J, with 12 bases in the middle. Germline values: CDR1 KGHSH, CDR2 LQKENI. The CDR3 protein is CASSPPGPHSNQPQHF. The CDR3 DNA reads as TGTGCCAGCTCACCCCCGGGTCCACATAGCAATCAGCCCCAGCATTTT.

In this sample, this clone turned up a few times. Here the CDR3 DNA reads TGTGCCAGTAGTATAAACCCTCCAGGCTACAGCAATCAGCCCCAGCATTTT. It yields the protein CASSINPPGYSNQPQHF. The chain carries TRBV19 and TRBJ1-5; no clear D. Looked up from germline, CDR1 is LNHDA and CDR2 is SQIVND (reference sequence). The CDR3 is made up of 17 amino acids. The V end lost 2 bases, the J end lost 1 base, and 15 bases lay between the germline ends.

The CDR3 spells CASSLEASDEDTQYF. The DNA of the CDR3 is TGTGCCAGCAGCTTAGAAGCTAGCGACGAAGATACGCAGTATTTT. This chain connects TRBV11-3 to TRBJ2-3; D perhaps matches TRBD2 (6 bases). Germline assignment: CDR1 SGHNT and CDR2 YENEEA. The CDR3 is made up of 15 amino acids. Trimming took off 0 bases at V and 5 bases at J, with 12 bases between the two ends. The full variable domain, in which reference TRBV11-3 and TRBJ2-3 provide the parts outside the CDR3, is EAGVVQSPRYKIIEKKQPVAFWCNPISGHNTLYWYLQNLGQGPELLIRYENEEAVDDSQLPKDRFSAERLKGVDSTLKIQPAELGDSAVYLCASSLEASDEDTQYFGPGTRLTVL.

This rearrangement joins TRBV5-6 to TRBJ2-7; 9 bases fit TRBD1. The junction had 3 bases not matched to a gene; V was cut back by 2 bases and J by 3 bases. The CDR3 consists of 14 residues. CDR1 and CDR2 from the germline V gene are SGHDT and YYEEEE. The CDR3 here is CASSFGQGSYEQYV. The DNA for the CDR3 is TGTGCCAGCAGCTTCGGACAGGGGAGCTACGAGCAGTACGTC.

The CDR3 nucleotides are TGTGCCAGCAGTTCCCGCGGGTTCGATACGCAGTATTTT. Translating it yields CASSSRGFDTQYF. V usage is TRBV6-5 and J usage is TRBJ2-3, with D possibly matching TRBD2 (5 bases). Germline lookup yields CDR1 MNHEY and CDR2 SVGAGI. The CDR3 has 13 amino acids. The germline V and J ends were trimmed by 4 bases and 6 bases, with 11 bases remaining between them.

V gene TRBV11-3 combines with J gene TRBJ2-3; D might be TRBD2 (6 bases). The CDR3 is 14 amino acids. The V end lost 4 bases, the J end lost 2 bases, and 10 bases lay between the germline ends. Germline-derived CDR1 and CDR2 are SGHNT and YENEEA. The CDR3 DNA is TGTGCCAGCAGCTCTAGCGCGCCCACAGATACGCAGTATTTT. This translates into CASSSSAPTDTQYF.

J is TRBJ1-2 and V is TRBV7-3; 12 nucleotides align to TRBD1. CDR1 and CDR2 from the germline V gene are SGHTA and FQGTGA. The J segment lost 7 bases and the V segment lost 2 bases, leaving 8 bases of the junction unmatched. The CDR3 totals 16 residues. The chain's CDR3 is CASSLEGGQGAFGYTF. CDR3 coding DNA: TGTGCCAGCAGCTTAGAAGGGGGACAGGGGGCGTTTGGCTACACCTTC.

The chain uses TRBV7-9 and TRBJ2-1, with 9 bases matching TRBD1. This CDR3 region has 18 residues. Germline loops: CDR1 SEHNR, CDR2 FQNEAQ (reference sequence). The trim removed 7 bases at V and 0 bases at J, leaving 13 bases unmatched. Here the CDR3 reads CASKGQGAPPSSYNEQFF. As DNA, the CDR3 is TGTGCCAGCAAGGGACAGGGAGCCCCCCCGAGCTCCTACAATGAGCAGTTCTTC.

J is TRBJ2-7 and V is TRBV5-4, with unresolved D. The germline gives CDR1 SGHNT, CDR2 YYREEE (reference sequence). Trimming removed 0 bases from V and 5 bases from J, with 9 bases in between. The CDR3 is 13 amino acids. Here the CDR3 DNA reads TGTGCCAGCAGCTTGGGCGGTAGCCACGAGCAGTACGTC. It yields the protein CASSLGGSHEQYV.

The V gene is TRBV5-1, the J gene TRBJ2-3; the D gene is possibly TRBD1 (6 bases). The V and J ends lost 0 bases and 4 bases respectively, with 15 bases between them. The CDR3 totals 16 residues. In germline, CDR1 is SGHRS, CDR2 YFSETQ. CDR3 DNA: TGCGCCAGCAGCTTGGAGGGCAGGGGAGTCGCAGATACGCAGTATTTT. Its translation is CASSLEGRGVADTQYF. The full variable domain, rest sourced from reference TRBV5-1 and TRBJ2-3, is KAGVTQTPRYLIKTRGQQVTLSCSPISGHRSVSWYQQTPGQGLQFLFEYFSETQRNKGNFPGRFSGRQFSNSRSEMNVSTLELGDSALYLCASSLEGRGVADTQYFGPGTRLTVL.

The V call is TRBV11-2, the J call TRBJ2-1, with TRBD2 matching over 7 bases. This CDR3 comprises 14 residues. CDR1 SGHAT and CDR2 FQNNGV come from the germline V gene. Trimming cost V 6 bases and J 4 bases; bases outside gene matches: 6. The CDR3 nucleotides read TGTGCCAGCAGTCCTAGCGGTTTTTACAATGAGCAGTTCTTC. Amino acid sequence: CASSPSGFYNEQFF.

The chain couples TRBV2 to TRBJ1-2; D is ambiguous. Germline V gene lookup returns CDR1 SNHLY and CDR2 FYNNEI. The ends were cut back, 5 bases at V and 5 bases at J, with 12 bases in the middle. The CDR3 is 13 residues long. Here the CDR3 reads CASSPEGGYGYTF. Here the CDR3 DNA reads TGTGCCAGCAGTCCCGAAGGAGGGTATGGCTACACCTTC.

This chain joins TRBV2 and TRBJ1-1, with D unclear. There are 14 residues in the CDR3. Germline loops: CDR1 SNHLY, CDR2 FYNNEI. V gave up 0 bases and J gave up 5 bases, with 10 bases separating them. The CDR3 protein is CASSEARRDTEAFF. The CDR3 DNA is TGTGCCAGCAGTGAAGCGCGGAGGGATACTGAAGCTTTCTTT.

The chain has TRBV6-6 and TRBJ1-5; weak D call: TRBD1 (5 bases). Germline V lookup: CDR1 MNHNY, CDR2 SVGAGI (reference sequence). V lost 7 bases and J lost 0, with 13 bases in between. CDR3 length: 15 residues. The CDR3 spells CASTPGRASNQPQHF. The CDR3 region has the DNA TGTGCCAGCACACCGGGCAGGGCTAGCAATCAGCCCCAGCATTTT.

This sequence joins TRBV6-6 and TRBJ2-1; 10 nucleotides line up with TRBD2. The V gene end was trimmed by 1 base and the J gene end by 6 bases; junction bases not matched to a gene: 3. CDR1 is MNHNY and CDR2 is SVGAGI in the germline V gene (reference sequence). The CDR3 has 15 residues. CDR3 protein: CASSYLAGGGNEQFF. The CDR3 nucleotides are TGTGCCAGCAGTTACTTAGCGGGAGGAGGCAATGAGCAGTTCTTC.

This clone was seen only a few times. V is TRBV29-1 and J is TRBJ1-5, with D maybe TRBD1 (5 bases). The CDR3 consists of 15 residues. CDR1 is SQVTM and CDR2 is ANQGSEA in the germline V gene. V lost 4 bases and J 2 bases, leaving 15 bases between the germline ends. For the CDR3, the DNA is TGCAGCGTTGTTGTAAGGGGAGGGGGCAATCAGCCCCAGCATTTT. It encodes CSVVVRGGGNQPQHF.

The J gene is TRBJ2-1, the V gene TRBV10-3; 10 nucleotides align to TRBD2. V lost 3 bases and J lost 3; bases outside the gene matches: 5. This CDR3 is built from 16 residues. The germline V gene encodes CDR1 ENHRY and CDR2 SYGVKD. This chain's CDR3 is CAISDASGRDYNEQFF. DNA for the CDR3: TGTGCCATCAGTGACGCAAGCGGGAGGGACTACAATGAGCAGTTCTTC.

The V gene is TRBV30, the J gene TRBJ1-6; D unclear. The length of the CDR3 is 15 residues. Trimming pared 0 bases from V and 6 bases from J, leaving 12 bases between. Germline lookup yields CDR1 GTSNPN and CDR2 SVGIG (reference sequence). CDR3 nucleotides: TGTGCCTGGAGTGTTGGGCCCTCGGTTAATTCACCCCTCCACTTT. Translating gives CAWSVGPSVNSPLHF.

The gene calls are TRBV11-3 and TRBJ1-1; 7 bases are shared with TRBD1. V was pared by 3 bases and J by 11 bases, with 12 bases of the junction left unmatched. CDR1 is SGHNT, CDR2 YENEEA, per germline. The CDR3 extends over 14 amino acids. In nucleotides, the CDR3 is TGTGCCAGCAGCTTCACGACAGGGTCCGATGATGCTTTCTTT. Protein product: CASSFTTGSDDAFF.

V is TRBV2 and J is TRBJ2-1; 7 bases align to TRBD1. This CDR3 has 15 residues. Losses at the gene ends were 6 bases for V and 0 bases for J; bases not matched to a gene: 5. From germline, CDR1 is SNHLY and CDR2 FYNNEI. CDR3: CASSPQGVSYNEQFF. As DNA, the CDR3 is TGTGCCAGCAGCCCCCAGGGGGTCTCCTACAATGAGCAGTTCTTC. The full variable domain, completed using reference TRBV2 and TRBJ2-1, is EPEVTQTPSHQVTQMGQEVILRCVPISNHLYFYWYRQILGQKVEFLVSFYNNEISEKSEIFDDQFSVERPDGSNFTLKIRSTKLEDSAMYFCASSPQGVSYNEQFFGPGTRLTVL.

V is TRBV29-1 and J is TRBJ2-3; TRBD2 aligns across 7 bases. Germline-derived CDR1 and CDR2 are SQVTM and ANQGSEA. The CDR3 contains 15 residues. With V trimmed by 7 bases and J by 0 bases, 10 bases remained unmatched. CDR3 sequence reads: CSAAGAGPSTDTQYF. The CDR3, as DNA: TGCAGCGCCGCGGGAGCGGGCCCTAGCACAGATACGCAGTATTTT.

CDR3 sequence (DNA): TGTGCCAGCAGAGATCAGGGGGCAAACACCGGGGAGCTGTTTTTT. This translates into CASRDQGANTGELFF. The chain links TRBV6-6 to TRBJ2-2; the match to TRBD1 covers 8 bases. This CDR3 has 15 amino acids. Germline values: CDR1 MNHNY, CDR2 SVGAGI (reference sequence). With 6 bases clipped from V and 2 bases from J, the junction kept 5 bases outside the gene matches.

A note on this clone: A read error may produce the germline difference seen at one junction end. CDR3 sequence: CASSLGGSTIYF. The CDR3 DNA reads as TGTGCCAGCAGCTTAGGGGGAAGCACCATATATTTT. V gene TRBV5-6 combines with J gene TRBJ1-3; TRBD1 might be the D (6 bases). The CDR3 has 12 amino acids. The germline CDR1 and CDR2 sequences are SGHDT and YYEEEE.

The V and J genes are TRBV27 and TRBJ1-5, with D perhaps matching TRBD1 (6 bases). Germline loops: CDR1 MNHEY, CDR2 SMNVEV (reference sequence). The CDR3 sequence is 15 residues long. Trimming removed 2 bases at V and 4 bases at J, with 12 bases between. This CDR3 reads CASSLIYQGNQPQHF. In nucleotides, the CDR3 is TGTGCCAGCAGTTTAATCTACCAGGGGAATCAGCCCCAGCATTTT.

The rearrangement links TRBV5-1 to TRBJ1-2; D is unclear. Per germline, CDR1 SGHRS and CDR2 YFSETQ. The CDR3 is 13 residues long. The V end was cut by 5 bases, the J end by 6 bases, with 14 bases between. The CDR3 loop reads CASRREGLDGYTF. The CDR3 DNA reads as TGCGCCAGCAGACGAGAGGGTTTAGATGGCTACACCTTC.

The chain is built from TRBV4-1 and TRBJ2-7; D not certain. V was trimmed by 4 bases and J by 3 bases, leaving 10 bases between them. The CDR3 is 13 residues long. Germline CDR1 is MGHRA and CDR2 is YSYEKL. CDR3 protein: CASSLGSNYEQYF. DNA of the CDR3: TGCGCCAGCAGCCTCGGGTCAAACTACGAGCAGTACTTC.

A few counts support this clone. The chain carries TRBV15 and TRBJ2-3, with 9 bases matching TRBD2. The CDR3 has 18 amino acids. Germline values: CDR1 LNHNV, CDR2 YYDKDF (reference sequence). The V segment lost 5 bases and the J segment 1 base; nucleotides outside the gene matches: 13. The CDR3 region has the DNA TGTGCCACCAGCCGTCCAGCGGGGGGCAGAGTGGGCACAGATACGCAGTATTTT. Translation gives CATSRPAGGRVGTDTQYF.

The chain recombines TRBV28 with TRBJ2-7; tentative D call: TRBD2 (5 bases). The CDR3 contains 15 residues. Germline CDR1 MDHEN, CDR2 SYDVKM. Trimming left V 6 bases short and J 2 bases short, with 17 bases between. CDR3 sequence: CASRGGQDGPYEQYV. The DNA for the CDR3 is TGTGCCAGCAGAGGAGGTCAGGATGGCCCCTACGAGCAGTACGTC.